These T cell receptor beta chains were read from a single sample in a study of blood T cell repertoires in COVID-19. Here immunoSEQ multiplex PCR was the method, and the copy in TCRdb shows in-frame clones only, minus some. The sample lists approximately 62,000 clones, roughly four fifths occurring once. Material for sequencing was peripheral blood. The receptors derive from a woman between 45 and 60 years old with active or convalescent COVID-19. Each CDR3 is given with its conserved first and last residue. D genes are given only for firm matches. Some rows have no size entry. The others give once, few or many, or a class for an expanded clone.

J gene,D gene,clone size,V gene,CDR3 protein,CDR3 DNA
TRBJ2-2,NA,NA,TRBV6-5,CASNPGVDTGELFF,TGTGCCAGCAACCCGGGGGTGGACACCGGGGAGCTGTTTTTT
TRBJ1-6,NA,once,TRBV27,CASSRRQPGSYNSPLHF,TGTGCCAGCAGTCGGAGGCAGCCGGGCTCCTATAATTCACCCCTCCACTTT
TRBJ2-7,TRBD1,NA,TRBV19,CAPPMGSPGQGSLYEQYF,TGTGCCCCACCAATGGGTTCCCCGGGACAGGGGAGCCTCTACGAGCAGTACTTC
TRBJ1-1,NA,few,TRBV30,CAWNREGSTEAFF,TGTGCCTGGAACAGGGAGGGTAGCACTGAAGCTTTCTTT
TRBJ1-4,NA,NA,TRBV4-2,CASSQGTDHNEKLFF,TGTGCCAGCAGCCAAGGTACAGACCACAATGAAAAACTGTTTTTT
TRBJ2-7,TRBD2,NA,TRBV5-1,CASSAGGDRNF,TGCGCCAGCAGCGCCGGGGGGGATAGGAACTTC
TRBJ2-1,TRBD2,once,TRBV6-5,CASKSSGSINEQFF,TGTGCCAGCAAAAGTAGCGGGAGCATCAATGAGCAGTTCTTC
TRBJ2-1,TRBD2,NA,TRBV11-3,CASSPEAGDGDEQFF,TGTGCCAGCAGCCCAGAGGCGGGGGATGGGGATGAGCAGTTCTTC
TRBJ2-1,TRBD1,NA,TRBV19,CASSIEGPGGIGYNEQFF,TGTGCCAGTAGTATAGAAGGACCAGGGGGCATCGGCTACAATGAGCAGTTCTTC
TRBJ2-1,TRBD2,NA,TRBV11-2,CASSPGTSGRVRYNEQFF,TGTGCCAGCAGCCCCGGGACTAGCGGGAGGGTTAGATACAATGAGCAGTTCTTC
TRBJ2-7,NA,NA,TRBV5-4,CASSLGSVPYEQYF,TGTGCCAGCAGCTTGGGCTCAGTTCCCTACGAGCAGTACTTC
TRBJ2-2,NA,NA,TRBV4-2,CASSQDGGTGELFF,TGTGCCAGCAGCCAAGATGGAGGCACCGGGGAGCTGTTTTTT
TRBJ1-1,NA,NA,TRBV28,CASSLRGTEAFF,TGTGCCAGCAGTTTAAGGGGCACTGAAGCTTTCTTT
TRBJ1-5,NA,NA,TRBV7-9,CASSSDNQPQHF,TGTGCCAGCAGCTCAGACAATCAGCCCCAGCATTTT
TRBJ2-3,TRBD2,once,TRBV28,CASSFPSSGSTDTQYF,TGTGCCAGCAGTTTCCCCTCTAGCGGGAGCACAGATACGCAGTATTTT
TRBJ2-1,NA,NA,TRBV7-9,CASSPPAGSSYNEQFF,TGTGCCAGCAGCCCTCCCGCGGGCAGCTCCTACAATGAGCAGTTCTTC
TRBJ2-1,NA,NA,TRBV21-1,CASSIVSGRDGDEQFF,TGTGCCAGCAGCATTGTTAGCGGGAGGGATGGGGATGAGCAGTTCTTC
TRBJ2-3,TRBD1,NA,TRBV7-3,CASSFGTGGDTQYF,TGTGCCAGCAGCTTCGGGACAGGGGGAGATACGCAGTATTTT
TRBJ2-7,TRBD1,NA,TRBV27,CASSQKGGLYEQYF,TGTGCCAGCAGTCAGAAAGGGGGCCTCTACGAGCAGTACTTC
TRBJ1-1,NA,NA,TRBV6-5,CASNRDLSTEAFF,TGTGCCAGCAACAGGGATCTGAGCACTGAAGCTTTCTTT
TRBJ2-1,NA,NA,TRBV30,CAWKGLGSGEQFF,TGTGCCTGGAAGGGGCTAGGTAGCGGTGAGCAGTTCTTC
TRBJ1-2,NA,NA,TRBV6-2/TRBV6-3,CASSYSPPSGGGYTF,TGTGCCAGCAGTTACTCACCCCCTAGCGGAGGAGGCTACACCTTC
TRBJ2-3,TRBD2,once,TRBV9,CASSVQLAGGPDTQYF,TGTGCCAGCAGCGTCCAACTAGCGGGAGGGCCCGATACGCAGTATTTT
TRBJ2-3,TRBD2,NA,TRBV30,CAWSEGLAGFTDTQYF,TGTGCCTGGAGCGAGGGACTAGCGGGCTTCACAGATACGCAGTATTTT
TRBJ1-1,NA,NA,TRBV15,CATSGQMNTEAFF,TGTGCCACTTCTGGACAGATGAACACTGAAGCTTTCTTT
TRBJ1-6,NA,few,TRBV6-4,CASSLRISDSPLHF,TGTGCCAGCAGTTTGCGGATCTCGGATTCACCCCTCCACTTT
TRBJ1-6,TRBD1,NA,TRBV6-5,CASSRPGQGSSPLHF,TGTGCCAGCAGCCGTCCGGGACAGGGCAGTTCACCCCTCCACTTT
TRBJ2-1,TRBD2,NA,TRBV25-1,CASRSGTMLNEQFF,TGTGCCAGCAGGTCCGGGACTATGCTCAATGAGCAGTTCTTC
TRBJ2-2,TRBD1,NA,TRBV16,CASSDRGQTGELFF,TGTGCCAGCAGCGACAGGGGGCAAACCGGGGAGCTGTTTTTT
TRBJ1-1,NA,NA,TRBV4-3,CASSPLLEGGDTEAFF,TGCGCCAGCAGCCCTCTTCTGGAGGGAGGTGACACTGAAGCTTTCTTT
TRBJ2-1,TRBD2,NA,TRBV11-2,CASSSGLAGYNEQFF,TGTGCCAGCAGCTCCGGACTAGCGGGTTACAATGAGCAGTTCTTC
TRBJ1-2,NA,once,TRBV7-2,CASSSGLFYGYTF,TGTGCCAGCAGCTCAGGACTGTTCTATGGCTACACCTTC
TRBJ2-1,NA,NA,TRBV7-2,CASSLVGAIGEQFF,TGTGCCAGCAGCTTAGTAGGGGCTATCGGGGAGCAGTTCTTC
TRBJ2-7,NA,NA,TRBV7-3,CASSPPESSYEQYF,TGTGCCAGCAGCCCCCCCGAGTCCTCCTACGAGCAGTACTTC
TRBJ1-5,NA,NA,TRBV7-2,CASSSRRDQPQHF,TGTGCCAGCAGCTCCCGGAGGGACCAGCCCCAGCATTTT
TRBJ2-3,TRBD2,NA,TRBV7-3,CASSNLAGEDTQYF,TGTGCCAGCAGCAATCTAGCGGGAGAGGATACGCAGTATTTT
TRBJ2-5,TRBD2,NA,TRBV5-1,CASSPGLHGGETQYF,TGCGCCAGCAGCCCGGGACTACACGGGGGGGAGACCCAGTACTTC
TRBJ2-7,NA,NA,TRBV7-2,CASSFSRQAHSYEQYF,TGTGCCAGCAGCTTTAGTAGACAGGCTCACTCCTACGAGCAGTACTTC
TRBJ2-3,TRBD2,NA,TRBV27,CASSFRGGRATDTQYF,TGTGCCAGCAGTTTTCGAGGCGGGAGGGCTACAGATACGCAGTATTTT
TRBJ2-2,NA,NA,TRBV7-3,CASSSPLSGELFF,TGTGCCAGCAGCTCCCCTTTGAGCGGGGAGCTGTTTTTT
TRBJ2-3,NA,NA,TRBV7-9,CASSLAIEGQTTDTQYF,TGTGCCAGCAGCTTAGCGATAGAAGGACAGACAACAGATACGCAGTATTTT
TRBJ1-3,TRBD1,few,TRBV6-5,CASSRTGTGAGTIYF,TGTGCCAGCAGTAGAACCGGGACAGGGGCGGGGACCATATATTTT
TRBJ1-2,NA,NA,TRBV6-2/TRBV6-3,CASSPGRYYGYTF,TGTGCCAGCAGTCCAGGGAGGTACTATGGCTACACCTTC
TRBJ2-1,NA,NA,TRBV7-2,CASRAPGTHNEQFF,TGTGCCAGCAGGGCGCCGGGGACTCACAATGAGCAGTTCTTC
TRBJ2-2,TRBD1,NA,TRBV6-1,CASSEATGGGTGELFF,TGTGCCAGCAGTGAAGCCACAGGGGGCGGCACCGGGGAGCTGTTTTTT
TRBJ2-2,TRBD1,few,TRBV9,CASSIGTGETGELFF,TGTGCCAGCAGTATCGGGACAGGGGAGACCGGGGAGCTGTTTTTT
TRBJ1-2,NA,NA,TRBV11-2,CASSLGGSIGGYTF,TGTGCCAGCAGCTTAGGAGGGTCCATCGGAGGCTACACCTTC
TRBJ1-2,NA,once,TRBV19,CASRDNYGYTF,TGTGCCAGTCGGGATAACTATGGCTACACCTTC
TRBJ2-1,TRBD2,NA,TRBV5-4,CASSSLAGVQFF,TGTGCCAGCAGCTCGCTAGCGGGAGTTCAGTTCTTC
TRBJ2-7,TRBD2,once,TRBV11-2,CASSRTSGYEQYF,TGTGCCAGCAGCCGGACTAGCGGTTACGAGCAGTACTTC
TRBJ2-7,NA,few,TRBV3-1/TRBV3-2,CASSQGRGSEQYF,TGTGCCAGCAGCCAAGGTAGGGGAAGCGAGCAGTACTTC
TRBJ1-2,TRBD1,few,TRBV19,CASTWTGGNLYGYTF,TGTGCCAGTACCTGGACAGGGGGCAACCTCTATGGCTACACCTTC